This TCR beta chain emerged from a study of cytomegalovirus exposure and HLA in healthy donors. Study-wide findings and caveats: Among TCR beta chains, those listed as cytomegalovirus-associated numbered about 150. With high specificity and sensitivity, the classifier reportedly diagnosed cytomegalovirus status.

The V gene lost 0 bases and the J gene lost 10 bases, with 16 bases spanning the gap. Germline CDR1 reads MNHNS; CDR2 reads SASEGT. The CDR3 spans 15 residues. The PCR was carried out with 60 Vbeta primers and 13 Jbeta primers. Only in-frame clones appear in the TCRdb table, and some are missing; sequencing was by immunoSEQ multiplex PCR. There are about 170,000 clones in the sample; roughly 76% occur only once, and roughly 4.9% lies in the top ten. Comment on this clone: The antigen is undetermined.

The chain employs TRBV6-1 and TRBJ1-5; possibly TRBD1 for D (6 bases). Sequencing input: PBMCs. The clonotype originates from a woman between 18 and 30 years old in good health and CMV-seropositive. This CDR3 reads CASSEAQSGGYPQHF. Written as DNA, the CDR3 is TGTGCCAGCAGTGAAGCGCAATCTGGGGGCTACCCCCAGCATTTT.